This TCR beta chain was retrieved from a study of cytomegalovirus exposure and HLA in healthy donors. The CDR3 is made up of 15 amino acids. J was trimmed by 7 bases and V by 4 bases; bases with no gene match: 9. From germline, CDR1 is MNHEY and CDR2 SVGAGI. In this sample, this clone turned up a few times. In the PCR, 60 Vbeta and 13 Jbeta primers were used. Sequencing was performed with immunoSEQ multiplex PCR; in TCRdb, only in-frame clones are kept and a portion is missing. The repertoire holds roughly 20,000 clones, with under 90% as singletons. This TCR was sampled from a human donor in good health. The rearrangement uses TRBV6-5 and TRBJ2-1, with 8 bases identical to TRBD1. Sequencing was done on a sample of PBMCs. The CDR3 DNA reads TGTGCCAGCAGTTTTAGACAGGGGTACCGGAATGAGCAGTTCTTC. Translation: CASSFRQGYRNEQFF.